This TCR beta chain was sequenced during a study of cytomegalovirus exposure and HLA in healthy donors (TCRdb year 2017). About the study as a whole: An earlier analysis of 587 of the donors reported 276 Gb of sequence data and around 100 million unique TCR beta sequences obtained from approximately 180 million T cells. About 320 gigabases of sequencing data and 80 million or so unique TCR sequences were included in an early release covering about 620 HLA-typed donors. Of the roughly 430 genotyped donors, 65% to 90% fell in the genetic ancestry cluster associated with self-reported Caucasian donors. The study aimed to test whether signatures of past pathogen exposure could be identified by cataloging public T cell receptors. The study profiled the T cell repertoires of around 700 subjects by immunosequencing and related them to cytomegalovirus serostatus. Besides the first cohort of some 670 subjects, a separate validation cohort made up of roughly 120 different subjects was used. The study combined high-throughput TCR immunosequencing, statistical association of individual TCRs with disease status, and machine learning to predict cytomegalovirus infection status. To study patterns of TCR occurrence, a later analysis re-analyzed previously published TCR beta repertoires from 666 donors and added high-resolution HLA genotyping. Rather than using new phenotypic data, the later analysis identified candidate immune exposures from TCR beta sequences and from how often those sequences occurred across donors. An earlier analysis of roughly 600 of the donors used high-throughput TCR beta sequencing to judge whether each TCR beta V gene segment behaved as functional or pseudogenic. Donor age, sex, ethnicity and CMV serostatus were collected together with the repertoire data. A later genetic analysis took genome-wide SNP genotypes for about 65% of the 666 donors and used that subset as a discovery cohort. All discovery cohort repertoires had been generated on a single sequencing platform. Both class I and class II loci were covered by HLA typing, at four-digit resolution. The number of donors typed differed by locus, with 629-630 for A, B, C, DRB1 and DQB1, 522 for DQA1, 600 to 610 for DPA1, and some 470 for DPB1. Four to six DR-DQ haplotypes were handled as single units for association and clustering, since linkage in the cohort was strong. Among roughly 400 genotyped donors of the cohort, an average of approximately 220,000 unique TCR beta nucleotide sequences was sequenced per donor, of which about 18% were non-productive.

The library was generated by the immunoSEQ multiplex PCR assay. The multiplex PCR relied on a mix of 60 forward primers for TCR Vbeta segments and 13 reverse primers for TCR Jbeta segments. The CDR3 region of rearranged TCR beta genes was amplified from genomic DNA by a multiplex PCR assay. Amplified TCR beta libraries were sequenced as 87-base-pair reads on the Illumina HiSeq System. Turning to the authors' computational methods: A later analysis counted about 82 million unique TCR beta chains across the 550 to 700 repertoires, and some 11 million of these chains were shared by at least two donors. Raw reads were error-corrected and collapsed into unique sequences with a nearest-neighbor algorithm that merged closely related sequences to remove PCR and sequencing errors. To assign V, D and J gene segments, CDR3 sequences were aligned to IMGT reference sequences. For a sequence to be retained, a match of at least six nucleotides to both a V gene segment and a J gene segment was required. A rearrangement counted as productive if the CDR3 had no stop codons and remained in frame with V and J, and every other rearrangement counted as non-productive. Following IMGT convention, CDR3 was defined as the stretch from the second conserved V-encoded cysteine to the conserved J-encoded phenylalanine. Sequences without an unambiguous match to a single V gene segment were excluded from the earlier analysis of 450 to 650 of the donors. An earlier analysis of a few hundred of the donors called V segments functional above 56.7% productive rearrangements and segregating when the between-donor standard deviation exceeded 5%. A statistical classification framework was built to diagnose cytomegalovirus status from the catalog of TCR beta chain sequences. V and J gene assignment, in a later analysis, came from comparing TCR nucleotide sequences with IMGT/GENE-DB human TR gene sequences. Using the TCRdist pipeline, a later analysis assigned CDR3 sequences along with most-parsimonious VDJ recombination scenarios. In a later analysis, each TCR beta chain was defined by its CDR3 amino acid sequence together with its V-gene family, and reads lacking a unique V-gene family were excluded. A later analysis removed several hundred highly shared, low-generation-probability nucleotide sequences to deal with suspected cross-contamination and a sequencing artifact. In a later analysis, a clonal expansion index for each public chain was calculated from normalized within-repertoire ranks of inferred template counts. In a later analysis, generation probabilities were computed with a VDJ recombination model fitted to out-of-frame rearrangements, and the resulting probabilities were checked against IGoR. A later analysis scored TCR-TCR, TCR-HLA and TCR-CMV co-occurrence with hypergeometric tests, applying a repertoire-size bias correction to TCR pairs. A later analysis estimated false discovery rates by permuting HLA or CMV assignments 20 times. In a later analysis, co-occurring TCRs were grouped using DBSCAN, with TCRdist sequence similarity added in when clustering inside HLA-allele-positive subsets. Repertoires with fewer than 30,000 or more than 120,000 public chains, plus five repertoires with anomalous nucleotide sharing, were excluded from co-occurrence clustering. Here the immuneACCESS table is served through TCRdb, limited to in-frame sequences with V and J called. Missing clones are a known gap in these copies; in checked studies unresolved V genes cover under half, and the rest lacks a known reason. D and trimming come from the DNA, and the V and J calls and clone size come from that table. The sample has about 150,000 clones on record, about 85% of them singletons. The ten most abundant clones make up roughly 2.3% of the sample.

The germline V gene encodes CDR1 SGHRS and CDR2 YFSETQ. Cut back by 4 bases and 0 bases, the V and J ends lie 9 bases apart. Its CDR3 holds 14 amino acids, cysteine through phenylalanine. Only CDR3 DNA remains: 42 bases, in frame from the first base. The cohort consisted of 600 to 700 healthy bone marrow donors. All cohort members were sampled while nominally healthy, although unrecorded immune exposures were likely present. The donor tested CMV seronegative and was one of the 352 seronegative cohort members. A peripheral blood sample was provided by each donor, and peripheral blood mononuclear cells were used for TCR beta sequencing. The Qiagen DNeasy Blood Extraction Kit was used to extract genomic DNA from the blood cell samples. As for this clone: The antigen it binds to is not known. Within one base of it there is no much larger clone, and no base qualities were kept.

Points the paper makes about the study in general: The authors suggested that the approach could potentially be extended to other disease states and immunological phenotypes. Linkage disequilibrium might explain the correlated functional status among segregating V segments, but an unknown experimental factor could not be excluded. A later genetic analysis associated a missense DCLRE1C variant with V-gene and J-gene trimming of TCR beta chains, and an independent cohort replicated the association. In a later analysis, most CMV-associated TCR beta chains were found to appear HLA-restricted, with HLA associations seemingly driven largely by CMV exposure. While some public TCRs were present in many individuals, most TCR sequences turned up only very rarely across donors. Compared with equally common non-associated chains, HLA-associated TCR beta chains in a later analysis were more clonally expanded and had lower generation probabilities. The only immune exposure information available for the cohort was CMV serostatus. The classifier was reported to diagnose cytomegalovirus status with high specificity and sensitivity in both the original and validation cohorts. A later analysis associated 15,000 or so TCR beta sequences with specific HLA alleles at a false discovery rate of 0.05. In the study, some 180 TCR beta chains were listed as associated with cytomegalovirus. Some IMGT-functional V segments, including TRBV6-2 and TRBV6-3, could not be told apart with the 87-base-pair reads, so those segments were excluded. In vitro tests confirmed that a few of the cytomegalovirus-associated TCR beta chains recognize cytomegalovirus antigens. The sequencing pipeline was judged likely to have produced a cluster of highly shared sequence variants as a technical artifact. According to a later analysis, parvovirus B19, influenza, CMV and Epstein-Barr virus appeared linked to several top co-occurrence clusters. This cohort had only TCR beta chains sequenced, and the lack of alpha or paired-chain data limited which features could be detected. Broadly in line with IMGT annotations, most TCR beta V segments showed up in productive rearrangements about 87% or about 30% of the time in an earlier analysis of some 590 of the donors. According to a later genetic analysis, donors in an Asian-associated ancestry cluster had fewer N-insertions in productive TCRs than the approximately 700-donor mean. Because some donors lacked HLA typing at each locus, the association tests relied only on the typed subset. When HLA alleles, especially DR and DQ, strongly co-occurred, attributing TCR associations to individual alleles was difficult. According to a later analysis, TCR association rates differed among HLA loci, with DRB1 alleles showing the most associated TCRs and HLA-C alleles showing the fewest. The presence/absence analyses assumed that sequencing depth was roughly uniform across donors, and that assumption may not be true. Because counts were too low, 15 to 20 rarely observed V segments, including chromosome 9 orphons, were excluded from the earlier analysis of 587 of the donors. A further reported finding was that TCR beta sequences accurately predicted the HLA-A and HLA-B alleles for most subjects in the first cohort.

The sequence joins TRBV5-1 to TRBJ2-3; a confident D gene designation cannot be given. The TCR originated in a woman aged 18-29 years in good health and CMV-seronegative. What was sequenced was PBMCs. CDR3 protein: CASSEQASTDTQYF. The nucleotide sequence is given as TGCGCCAGCAGCGAGCAGGCTAGCACAGATACGCAGTATTTT.